This note documents a single T cell receptor (beta chain) sequence. The germline gives CDR1 SGDLS, CDR2 YYNGEE. V lost 5 bases and J lost 4, with 21 bases in between. The CDR3 has 16 residues. This record comes from a study of blood T cell repertoires in COVID-19. About the study: Samples of COVID-19 (acute and convalescent) were obtained from the United States, Italy and Spain. T cells, B-cell-depleted T cells, or PBMCs provided the cDNA or gDNA that served as material.

As processed by the authors: Amplification of reference gene primers was used by the study to estimate nucleated cell counts. Clones were read by immunoSEQ multiplex PCR, and TCRdb kept only the in-frame ones, dropping some. V, J and clone size derive from that table, while D and trimming were established from the DNA sequence. The sample yields under 150,000 clones, 70% to 85% seen once. This clonotype originated in a man aged 60 to 69 with acute or convalescent COVID-19. The J gene is TRBJ1-2, the V gene TRBV9; D is ambiguous. What was sequenced was peripheral blood. DNA for the CDR3: TGTGCCAGCAGTGATGATGGATCCAGGAACTTCTATGGCTACACCTTC. This encodes CASSDDGSRNFYGYTF. Full variable domain (outside the CDR3, taken from reference TRBV9 and TRBJ1-2): DSGVTQTPKHLITATGQRVTLRCSPRSGDLSVYWYQQSLDQGLQFLIQYYNGEERAKGNILERFSAQQFPDLHSELNLSSLELGDSALYFCASSDDGSRNFYGYTFGSGTRLTVV.